This entry is about one TCR beta chain. Its binding antigen is unknown. Base qualities are missing; no much larger clone stands one base away. To prepare the library, 5' RACE was applied. Instrument on record: Illumina HiSeq 2000. Template switching introduced a universal primer binding site; the final cDNA contained a unique molecular identifier, enabling accurate counting of TCR cDNA molecules. First-strand cDNA for TCR alpha and beta chains was synthesized from specific primers in the conserved constant-segment region. Each cDNA library was double barcoded, with a SMART-Mk sample barcode plus Illumina barcodes, to control for contamination. TruSeq adapter sequences along with Illumina sample barcodes were introduced in two successive PCR steps. TCR alpha and beta cDNA libraries were sequenced on the Illumina HiSeq platform with custom primers. Processing in the source paper ran as follows. MiGEC processed the raw reads to extract unique molecular identifiers, while MiXCR was used to determine the CDR3 positions. Recombination models were inferred per individual with the repgenHMM and IGoR tools using an EM algorithm. Shared clonotypes were analyzed with the tcR package in R, and sharing was normalized by the product of cloneset sizes. To study raw recombination free of thymic and clonal selection effects, out-of-frame nonproductive sequences were analyzed. TCRdb's own reprocessing of the public reads used fastp at Q25 and MiXCR and kept productive beta chains. Duplicate CDR3 protein sequences are folded into a single record with the most common DNA and genes. The V and J calls here are based on TCRdb, not the publication. The sample table lists fewer than 900,000 distinct CDR3 sequences, 20% to 25% of them with a count of one. Roughly 4.3% of the sample comes from the top ten.

V sheds 5 bases and J sheds 1 base, leaving 10 bases between their ends. The CDR3 goes from the cysteine to the phenylalanine over 14 residues. Kept here is only the CDR3 DNA, which spans 42 bases and is read in frame from base 1. The germline V gene gives CDR1 as SGHVS and CDR2 as FNYEAQ. The data stem from a study of identical twins (TCRdb year 2016). About the full investigation: To test whether fetal clonotypes persist, the study used deep sequencing on TCR alpha and beta repertoires from monozygotic twins, unrelated adults of various ages, and cord blood. Replicate twin experiments were performed at different times using different library preparation protocols to rule out contamination. Overall study results and their limits: The excess sharing between twins in beta out-of-frame sequences was weaker because fewer shared sequences reduced the signal-to-noise ratio. Out-of-frame TCR alpha sequences shared between twins showed an excess of low generation-probability sequences compared with coincidental sharing between unrelated individuals. Zero-insertion analyses could be partly confounded by invariant T cells such as MAIT and iNKT, although diverse VJ usage argued against such confounding for most clonotypes. Conclusions relied on cross-sectional statistical analysis, since the same donors could not be followed over many years. In monozygotic twins, recombination models systematically underestimated out-of-frame TCR alpha sharing, but the models matched the sharing seen between unrelated individuals. Fewer insertions were carried by abundant cord blood beta clonotypes, a similar but weaker trend appeared in young adult naive repertoires, and no such trend appeared in memory repertoires.

Every donor in the study was a healthy Caucasian. Three pairs of female monozygotic twins, all aged roughly 18 to 30 years, were included in the twin cohort. The RNA used for TCR libraries was isolated from peripheral blood mononuclear cells. This sample also belongs to another study, concerning T cells expressing NK-cell markers. The second paper states: Three sorted T-cell subsets (CD3+CD56+NKG2C+, CD3+CD56+NKG2C- and CD3+CD56-NKG2C+) from several donors had their TCR beta-chain repertoires profiled. Among the eight sequenced donors, seven were HCMV-seropositive and one was HCMV-seronegative. In several experiments an anti-gammadeltaTCR antibody was added to restrict sorting to alphabetaTCR-expressing T cells. For more than 5 donors, the dominant CD3+CD56+NKG2C+ clonotypes were among the top 10 CD8+ clonotypes and accounted for about 1.0-8% of CD8+ T cells. Those dominant clonotypes were again the most abundant among CD3+CD56-NKG2C+ cells in a few donors, at about 25-60.1%. It remained unclear whether the expanded NKG2C-expressing T cell clones were specific for HCMV antigens. The eight sequenced donors were randomly selected healthy volunteers, three men and five women. HCMV-specific IgG was detected in serum with a commercial ELISA kit to determine HCMV serostatus. Bulk peripheral blood T-cell repertoires were additionally sequenced from unsorted PBMC for several donors. Reads were demultiplexed and grouped by UMI with MIGEC, and clonotypes were assembled and quantified with MiTCR. To remove erroneous sequences, TCR cDNA sequences were retained only when supported by two or more reads. The tcR package was used for downstream repertoire analysis, and clonotypes were matched across fractions by CDR3 nucleotide sequence plus V segment. VDJmatch was used to annotate antigen specificity against VDJdb, with one amino acid substitution in CDR3 allowed.

The V and J genes are TRBV7-6 and TRBJ2-3, with the D call perhaps TRBD1 or TRBD2, each one matching 5 bases. This TCR was recovered from a woman between 18 and 30 years old in good health. The sequencing input was PBMCs. The CDR3 corresponds to CASSQRDRTDTQYF. The nucleotide sequence reads TGTGCCAGCAGCCAGAGGGACCGCACAGATACGCAGTATTTT.